A single T cell receptor (beta chain) is shown here with its context. This sample stems from a study of blood T cell repertoires in COVID-19. About the research overall: From the United States, Italy and Spain came samples of acute and convalescent COVID-19. PBMCs, B-cell-depleted T cells, or T cells were the source of the cDNA or gDNA that made up the material.

V shed 3 bases and J 5 bases; nucleotides not matched to a gene: 3. Germline-derived CDR1 and CDR2 are MNHEY and SMNVEV (reference sequence). The CDR3 has 13 residues. In the original analysis: It was from reference gene primer amplification that nucleated cell counts were estimated. The table came from immunoSEQ multiplex PCR; TCRdb's copy has only in-frame clones and leaves some out. D and trimming come from the DNA, and the V and J calls and clone size come from that table. The table lists about 440,000 clones, 88% of them singletons. Patients in Seattle were enrolled during active infection, then followed longitudinally.

Sequences were obtained from peripheral blood. The clonotype was recovered from a woman between 50 and 59 years old with COVID-19, enrolled during active disease. This chain joins TRBV27 and TRBJ1-2; TRBD1 matches at 7 bases. The CDR3 DNA reads as TGTGCCAGCAGTTTCAGGACAGGTTATGGCTACACCTTC. Its translation is CASSFRTGYGYTF.